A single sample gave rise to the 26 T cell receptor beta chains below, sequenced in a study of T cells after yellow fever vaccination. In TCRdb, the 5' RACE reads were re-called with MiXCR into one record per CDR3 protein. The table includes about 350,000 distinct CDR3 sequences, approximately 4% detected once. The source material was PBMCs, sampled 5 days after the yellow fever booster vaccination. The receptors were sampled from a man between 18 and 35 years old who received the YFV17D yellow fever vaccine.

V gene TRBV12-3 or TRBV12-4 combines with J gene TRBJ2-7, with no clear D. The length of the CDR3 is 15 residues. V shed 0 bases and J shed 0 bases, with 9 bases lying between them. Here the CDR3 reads CASSLAIGSSYEQYF. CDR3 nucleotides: TGTGCCAGCAGTTTAGCAATAGGAAGCTCCTACGAGCAGTACTTC.

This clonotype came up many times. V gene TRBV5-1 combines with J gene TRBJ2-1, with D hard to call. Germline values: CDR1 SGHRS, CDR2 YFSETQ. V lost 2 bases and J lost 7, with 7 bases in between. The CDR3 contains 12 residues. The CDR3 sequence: CASSLLGNEQFF. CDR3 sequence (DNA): TGCGCCAGCAGCTTACTCGGTAATGAGCAGTTCTTC.

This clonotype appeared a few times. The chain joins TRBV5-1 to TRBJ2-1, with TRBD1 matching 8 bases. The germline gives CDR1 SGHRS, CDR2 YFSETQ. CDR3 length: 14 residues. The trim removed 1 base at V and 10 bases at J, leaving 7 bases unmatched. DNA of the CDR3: TGCGCCAGCAGCTTGTACCAGGGGGCTCTAGAGCAGTTCTTC. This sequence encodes CASSLYQGALEQFF.

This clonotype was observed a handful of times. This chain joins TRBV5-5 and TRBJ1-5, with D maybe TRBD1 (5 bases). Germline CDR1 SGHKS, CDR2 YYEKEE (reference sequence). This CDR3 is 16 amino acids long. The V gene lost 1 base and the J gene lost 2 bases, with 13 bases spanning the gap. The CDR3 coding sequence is TGTGCCAGCAGCTTGCGCGCCGGGACGGGCAATCAGCCCCAGCATTTT. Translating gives CASSLRAGTGNQPQHF.

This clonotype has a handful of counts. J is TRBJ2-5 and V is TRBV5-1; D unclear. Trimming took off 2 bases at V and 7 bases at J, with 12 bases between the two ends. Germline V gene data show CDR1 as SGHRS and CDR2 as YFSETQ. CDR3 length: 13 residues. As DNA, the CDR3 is TGCGCCAGCAGCTTAGACCCTTTAGGGACCCAGTACTTC. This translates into CASSLDPLGTQYF.

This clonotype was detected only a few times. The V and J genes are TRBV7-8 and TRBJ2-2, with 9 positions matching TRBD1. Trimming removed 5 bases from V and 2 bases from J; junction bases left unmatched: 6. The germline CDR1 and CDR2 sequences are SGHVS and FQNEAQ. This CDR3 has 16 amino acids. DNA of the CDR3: TGTGCCAGCAGCCCTACAGGGGGCGGTAACACCGGGGAGCTGTTTTTT. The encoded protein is CASSPTGGGNTGELFF.

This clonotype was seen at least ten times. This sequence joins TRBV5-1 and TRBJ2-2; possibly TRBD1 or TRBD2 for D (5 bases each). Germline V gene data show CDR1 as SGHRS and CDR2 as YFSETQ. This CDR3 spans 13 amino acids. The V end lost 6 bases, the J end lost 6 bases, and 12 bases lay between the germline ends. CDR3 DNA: TGCGCCAGCAACCCCCGGGGACCCGGGGAGCTGTTTTTT. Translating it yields CASNPRGPGELFF. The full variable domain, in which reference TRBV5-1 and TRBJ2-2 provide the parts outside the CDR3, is KAGVTQTPRYLIKTRGQQVTLSCSPISGHRSVSWYQQTPGQGLQFLFEYFSETQRNKGNFPGRFSGRQFSNSRSEMNVSTLELGDSALYLCASNPRGPGELFFGEGSRLTVL.

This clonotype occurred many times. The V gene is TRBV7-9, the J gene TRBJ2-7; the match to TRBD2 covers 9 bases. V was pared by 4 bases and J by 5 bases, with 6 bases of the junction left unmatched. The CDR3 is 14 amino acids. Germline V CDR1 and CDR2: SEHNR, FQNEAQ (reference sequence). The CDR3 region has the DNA TGTGCCAGCAGCTCCCTAGCGGGGCGGAACGAGCAGTACTTC. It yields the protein CASSSLAGRNEQYF.

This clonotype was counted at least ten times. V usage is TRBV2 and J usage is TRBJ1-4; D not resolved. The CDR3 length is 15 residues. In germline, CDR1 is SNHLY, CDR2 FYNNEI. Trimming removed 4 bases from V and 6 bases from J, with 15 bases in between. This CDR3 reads CASSGGNALDEKLFF. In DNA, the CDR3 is TGTGCCAGCAGTGGCGGCAACGCCTTGGATGAAAAACTGTTTTTT.

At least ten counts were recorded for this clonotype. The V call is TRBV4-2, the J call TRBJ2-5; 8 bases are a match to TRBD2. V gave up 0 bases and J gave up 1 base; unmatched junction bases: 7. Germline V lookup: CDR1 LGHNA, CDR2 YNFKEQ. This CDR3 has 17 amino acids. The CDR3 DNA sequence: TGTGCCAGCAGCCAAGACAGTCCCGGGGGGGCCCAAGAGACCCAGTACTTC. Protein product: CASSQDSPGGAQETQYF.

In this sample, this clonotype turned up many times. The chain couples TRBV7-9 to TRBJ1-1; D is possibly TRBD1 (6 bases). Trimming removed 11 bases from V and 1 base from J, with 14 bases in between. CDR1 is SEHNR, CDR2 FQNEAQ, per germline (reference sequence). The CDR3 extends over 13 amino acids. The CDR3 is CAAAGGPNTEAFF. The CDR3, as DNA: TGTGCCGCCGCGGGGGGCCCGAACACTGAAGCTTTCTTT.

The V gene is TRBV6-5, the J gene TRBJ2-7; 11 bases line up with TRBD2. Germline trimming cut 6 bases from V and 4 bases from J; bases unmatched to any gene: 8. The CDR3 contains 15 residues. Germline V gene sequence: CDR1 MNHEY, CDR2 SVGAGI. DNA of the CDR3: TGTGCCAGCAGACTCCTAGCGGGGGGCCCATACGAGCAGTACTTC. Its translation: CASRLLAGGPYEQYF.

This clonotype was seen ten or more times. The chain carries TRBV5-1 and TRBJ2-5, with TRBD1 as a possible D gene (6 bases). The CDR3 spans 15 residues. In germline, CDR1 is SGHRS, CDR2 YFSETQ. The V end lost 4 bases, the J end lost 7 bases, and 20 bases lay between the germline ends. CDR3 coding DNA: TGCGCCAGCAGCACCCCAACAGGGTCCGGAGGGACCCAGTACTTC. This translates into CASSTPTGSGGTQYF.

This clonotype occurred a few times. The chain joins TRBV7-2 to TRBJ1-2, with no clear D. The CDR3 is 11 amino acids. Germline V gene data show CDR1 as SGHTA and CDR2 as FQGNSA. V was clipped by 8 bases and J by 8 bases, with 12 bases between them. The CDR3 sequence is CASSAQEGYTF. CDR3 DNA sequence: TGTGCCAGCTCGGCCCAAGAGGGCTACACCTTC.

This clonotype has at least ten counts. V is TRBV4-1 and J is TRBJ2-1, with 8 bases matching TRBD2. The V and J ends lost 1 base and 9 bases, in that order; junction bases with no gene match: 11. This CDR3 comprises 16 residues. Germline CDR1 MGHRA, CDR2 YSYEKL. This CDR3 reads CASSQANTGGRGEQFF. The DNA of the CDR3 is TGCGCCAGCAGCCAAGCTAATACGGGGGGGCGGGGTGAGCAGTTCTTC.

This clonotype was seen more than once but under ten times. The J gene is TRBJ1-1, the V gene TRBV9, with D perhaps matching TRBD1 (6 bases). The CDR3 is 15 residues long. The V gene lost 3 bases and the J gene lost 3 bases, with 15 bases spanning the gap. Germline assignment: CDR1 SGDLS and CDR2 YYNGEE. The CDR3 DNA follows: TGTGCCAGCAGCGCTCCGGGACATCAGGACACTGAAGCTTTCTTT. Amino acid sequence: CASSAPGHQDTEAFF.

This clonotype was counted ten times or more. The CDR3 reads CSAREGDLFGSYNEQFF. The CDR3 DNA follows: TGCAGTGCTAGAGAAGGGGATCTGTTCGGATCCTACAATGAGCAGTTCTTC. V usage is TRBV20-1 and J usage is TRBJ2-1; TRBD1 is a possible D gene (5 bases). Trimming pared 0 bases from V and 1 base from J, leaving 16 bases between. Per the germline V gene, CDR1 is DFQATT and CDR2 is SNEGSKA (reference sequence). This CDR3 is built from 17 residues.

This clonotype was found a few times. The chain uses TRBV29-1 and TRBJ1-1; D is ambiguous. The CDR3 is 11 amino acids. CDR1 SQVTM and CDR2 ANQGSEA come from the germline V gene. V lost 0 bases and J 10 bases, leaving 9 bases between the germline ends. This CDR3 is CSVEEGMRAFF. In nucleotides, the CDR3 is TGCAGCGTTGAAGAAGGGATGCGAGCTTTCTTT. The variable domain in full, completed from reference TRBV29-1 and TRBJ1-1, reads SAVISQKPSRDICQRGTSLTIQCQVDSQVTMMFWYRQQPGQSLTLIATANQGSEATYESGFVIDKFPISRPNLTFSTLTVSNMSPEDSSIYLCSVEEGMRAFFGQGTRLTVV.

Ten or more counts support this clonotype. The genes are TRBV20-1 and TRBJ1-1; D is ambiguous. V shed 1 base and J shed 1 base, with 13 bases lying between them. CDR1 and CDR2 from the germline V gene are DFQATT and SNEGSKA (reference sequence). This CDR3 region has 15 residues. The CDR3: CSARVQLVPNTEAFF. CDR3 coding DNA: TGCAGTGCTAGAGTTCAGTTGGTACCGAACACTGAAGCTTTCTTT.

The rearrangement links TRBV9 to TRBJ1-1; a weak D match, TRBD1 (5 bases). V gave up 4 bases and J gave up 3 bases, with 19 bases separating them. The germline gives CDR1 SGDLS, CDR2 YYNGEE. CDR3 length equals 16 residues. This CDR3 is CASSPSLRVMDTEAFF. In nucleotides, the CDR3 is TGTGCCAGCAGCCCTTCCCTCAGGGTTATGGACACTGAAGCTTTCTTT.

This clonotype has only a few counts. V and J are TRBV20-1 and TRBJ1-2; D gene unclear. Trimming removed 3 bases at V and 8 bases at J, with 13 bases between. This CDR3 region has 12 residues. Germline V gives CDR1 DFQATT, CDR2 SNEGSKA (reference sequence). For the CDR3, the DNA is TGCAGTGCTAGTCGGAGCGTGACGGGCTACACCTTC. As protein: CSASRSVTGYTF.

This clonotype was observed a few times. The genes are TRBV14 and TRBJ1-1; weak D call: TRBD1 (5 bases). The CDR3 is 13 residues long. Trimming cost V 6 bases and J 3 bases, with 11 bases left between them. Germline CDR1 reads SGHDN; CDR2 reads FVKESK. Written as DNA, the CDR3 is TGTGCCAGCAGGACCAGGGTGCACACTGAAGCTTTCTTT. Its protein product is CASRTRVHTEAFF.

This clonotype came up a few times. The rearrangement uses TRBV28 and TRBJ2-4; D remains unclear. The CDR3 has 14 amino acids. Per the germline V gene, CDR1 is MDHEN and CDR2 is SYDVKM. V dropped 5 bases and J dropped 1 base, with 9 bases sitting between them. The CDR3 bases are TGTGCCAGCAGTCTTGGATCGGCCAAAAACATTCAGTACTTC. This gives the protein CASSLGSAKNIQYF.

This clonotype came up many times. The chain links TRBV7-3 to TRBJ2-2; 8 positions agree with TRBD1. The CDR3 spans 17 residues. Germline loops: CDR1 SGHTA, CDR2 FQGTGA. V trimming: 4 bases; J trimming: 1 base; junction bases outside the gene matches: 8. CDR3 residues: CASSSNFGTGNTGELFF. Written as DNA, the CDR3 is TGTGCCAGCAGCTCCAACTTTGGGACAGGGAACACCGGGGAGCTGTTTTTT.

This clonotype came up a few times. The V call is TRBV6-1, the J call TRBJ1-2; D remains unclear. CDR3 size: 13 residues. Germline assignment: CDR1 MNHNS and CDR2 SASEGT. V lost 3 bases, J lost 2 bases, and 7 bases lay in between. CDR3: CASSEAVNYGYTF. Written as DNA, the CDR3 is TGTGCCAGCAGTGAGGCGGTGAACTATGGCTACACCTTC.

In nucleotides, the CDR3 is TGTGCCAGCAGTTACTCCGGACAGGGGAGCACTGAAGCTTTCTTT. It is translated as CASSYSGQGSTEAFF. The J gene is TRBJ1-1, the V gene TRBV6-5; TRBD1 matches at 9 bases. This CDR3 spans 15 amino acids. J gave up 4 bases and V 0 bases, and 3 bases lay outside the gene matches. The germline CDR1 and CDR2 sequences are MNHEY and SVGAGI.